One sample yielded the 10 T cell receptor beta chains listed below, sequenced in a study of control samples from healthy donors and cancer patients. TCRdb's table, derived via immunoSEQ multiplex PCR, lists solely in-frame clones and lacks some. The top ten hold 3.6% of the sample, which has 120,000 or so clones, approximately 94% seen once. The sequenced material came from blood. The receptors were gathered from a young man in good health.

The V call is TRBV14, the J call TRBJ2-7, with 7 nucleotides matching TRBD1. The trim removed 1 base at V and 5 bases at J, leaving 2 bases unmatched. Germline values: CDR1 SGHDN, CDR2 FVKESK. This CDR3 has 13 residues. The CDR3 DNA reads TGTGCCAGCAGCCAAGCTACAGGGGACGAGCAGTACTTC. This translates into CASSQATGDEQYF.

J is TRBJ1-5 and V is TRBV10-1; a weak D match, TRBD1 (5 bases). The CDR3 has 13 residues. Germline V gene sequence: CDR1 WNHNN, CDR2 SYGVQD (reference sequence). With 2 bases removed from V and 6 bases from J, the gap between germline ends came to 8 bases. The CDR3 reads CASSEQGPQPQHF. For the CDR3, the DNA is TGCGCCAGCAGTGAGCAGGGTCCTCAGCCCCAGCATTTT.

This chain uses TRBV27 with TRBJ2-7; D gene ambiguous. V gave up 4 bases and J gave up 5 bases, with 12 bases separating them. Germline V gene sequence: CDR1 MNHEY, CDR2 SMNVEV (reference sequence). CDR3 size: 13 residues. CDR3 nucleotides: TGTGCCAGCAGTTCTCACCTCGAGGACGAGCAGTACTTC. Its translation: CASSSHLEDEQYF.

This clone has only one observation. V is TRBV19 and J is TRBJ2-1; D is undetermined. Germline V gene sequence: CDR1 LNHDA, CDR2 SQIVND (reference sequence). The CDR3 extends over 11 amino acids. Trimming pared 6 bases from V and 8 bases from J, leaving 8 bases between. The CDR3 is CASRDPDEQFF. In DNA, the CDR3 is TGTGCCAGTAGAGACCCAGATGAGCAGTTCTTC. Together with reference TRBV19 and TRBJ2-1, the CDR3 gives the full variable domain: DGGITQSPKYLFRKEGQNVTLSCEQNLNHDAMYWYRQDPGQGLRLIYYSQIVNDFQKGDIAEGYSVSREKKESFPLTVTSAQKNPTAFYLCASRDPDEQFFGPGTRLTVL.

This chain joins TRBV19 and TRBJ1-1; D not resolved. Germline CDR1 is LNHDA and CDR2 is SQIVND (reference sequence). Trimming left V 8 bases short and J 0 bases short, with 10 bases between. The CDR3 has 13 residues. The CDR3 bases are TGTGCCAGTTCAGCGGGAATGAACACTGAAGCTTTCTTT. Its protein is CASSAGMNTEAFF.

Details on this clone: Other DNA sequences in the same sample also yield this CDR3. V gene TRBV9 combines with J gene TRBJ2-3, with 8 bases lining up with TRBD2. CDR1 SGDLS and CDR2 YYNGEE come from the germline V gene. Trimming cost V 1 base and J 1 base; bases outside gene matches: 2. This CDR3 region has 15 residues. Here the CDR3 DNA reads TGTGCCAGCAGCGTAACTAGCGGACGCACAGATACGCAGTATTTT. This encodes CASSVTSGRTDTQYF.

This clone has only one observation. CDR3 DNA: TGTGCCAGCAGCTTAGCTTGGTCGGGGACGGACCTCTACGAGCAGTACTTC. It is translated as CASSLAWSGTDLYEQYF. The chain uses TRBV7-9 and TRBJ2-7; D is tentatively TRBD1 or TRBD2 (5 bases each). V gave up 0 bases and J gave up 3 bases, with 18 bases separating them. The germline gives CDR1 SEHNR, CDR2 FQNEAQ (reference sequence). There are 17 residues in the CDR3. The entire variable domain, with the rest obtained from reference TRBV7-9 and TRBJ2-7, is as follows: DTGVSQNPRHKITKRGQNVTFRCDPISEHNRLYWYRQTLGQGPEFLTYFQNEAQLEKSRLLSDRFSAERPKGSFSTLEIQRTEQGDSAMYLCASSLAWSGTDLYEQYFGPGTRLTVT.

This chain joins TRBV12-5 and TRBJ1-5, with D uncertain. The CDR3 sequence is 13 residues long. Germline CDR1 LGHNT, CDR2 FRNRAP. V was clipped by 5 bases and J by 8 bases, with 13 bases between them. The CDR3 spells CASGPSVGEPQHF. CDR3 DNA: TGTGCTAGTGGTCCTTCGGTTGGGGAGCCCCAGCATTTT.

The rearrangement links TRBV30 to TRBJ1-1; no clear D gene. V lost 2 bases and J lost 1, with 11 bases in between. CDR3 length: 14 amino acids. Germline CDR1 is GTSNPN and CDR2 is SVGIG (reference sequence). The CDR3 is CAWSRGGGNTEAFF. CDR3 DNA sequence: TGTGCCTGGAGTCGTGGCGGAGGGAACACTGAAGCTTTCTTT.

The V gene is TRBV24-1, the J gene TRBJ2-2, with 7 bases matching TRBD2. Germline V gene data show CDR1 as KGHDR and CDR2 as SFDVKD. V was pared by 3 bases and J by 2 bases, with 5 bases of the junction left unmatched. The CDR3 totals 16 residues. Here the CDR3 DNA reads TGTGCCACCAGTGATCCGGGACTAACAAACACCGGGGAGCTGTTTTTT. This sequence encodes CATSDPGLTNTGELFF.